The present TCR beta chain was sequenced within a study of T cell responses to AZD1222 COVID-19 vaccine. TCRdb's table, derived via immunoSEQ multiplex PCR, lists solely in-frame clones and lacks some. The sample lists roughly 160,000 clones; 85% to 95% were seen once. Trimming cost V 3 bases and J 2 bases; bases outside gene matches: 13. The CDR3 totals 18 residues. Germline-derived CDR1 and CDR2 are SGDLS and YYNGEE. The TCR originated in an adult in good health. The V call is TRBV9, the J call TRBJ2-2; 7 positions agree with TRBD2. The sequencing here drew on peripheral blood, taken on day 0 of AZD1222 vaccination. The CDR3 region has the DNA TGTGCCAGCAGCGATAATTTCCGGAGAGCGGGAAACACCGGGGAGCTGTTTTTT. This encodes CASSDNFRRAGNTGELFF.